This section outlines one T cell receptor (beta chain) sequence together with its context. The CDR3 spans 12 residues. The V gene end was trimmed by 6 bases and the J gene end by 3 bases; junction bases not matched to a gene: 1. The germline CDR1 and CDR2 sequences are MDHEN and SYDVKM. This sample stems from a study of radiotherapy plus CTLA-4 blockade in lung cancer. Some clones are missing from TCRdb's copy, which holds only in-frame ones; the method was immunoSEQ multiplex PCR. This table has approximately 40,000 clones, approximately 86% appearing once. This sample comprised peripheral blood, obtained from a patient treated with radiotherapy plus ipilimumab. The TCR comes from a human donor with non-small cell lung cancer whose response to radiotherapy plus ipilimumab could not be evaluated. This rearrangement joins TRBV28 to TRBJ1-2; 7 bases align to TRBD1. DNA for the CDR3: TGTGCCAGCAGCGGGACAGACTATGGCTACACCTTC. The encoded protein is CASSGTDYGYTF.